Below are 11 T cell receptor beta chains sequenced from a single sample in a study of blood T cell repertoires in COVID-19. Profiling relied on immunoSEQ multiplex PCR, and the TCRdb table lists in-frame clones only, not all of them. The table records 120,000 to 150,000 clones, 84% of them present only once. Specimen: peripheral blood. The receptors derive from a human donor in a cohort sampled during active COVID-19.

Only a few counts were recorded for this clone. The chain is built from TRBV19 and TRBJ2-1; D is unclear. CDR3 length: 11 residues. The V gene lost 6 bases and the J gene lost 6 bases, with 6 bases spanning the gap. The germline V gene has CDR1 LNHDA and CDR2 SQIVND (reference sequence). The CDR3 sequence: CASRQFNEQFF. The DNA of the CDR3 is TGTGCCAGTAGGCAGTTCAATGAGCAGTTCTTC.

The chain joins TRBV28 to TRBJ1-2, with a possible D match to TRBD1 (5 bases). The V gene's germline CDR1 is MDHEN and CDR2 SYDVKM. Trimming shortened V by 6 bases and J by 4 bases, and 15 bases separated the two germline ends. The CDR3 contains 14 residues. CDR3 sequence (DNA): TGTGCCAGCAGCCTAGACAGCCTTACCTATGGCTACACCTTC. Its translation is CASSLDSLTYGYTF.

The chain links TRBV4-2 to TRBJ2-2; D is perhaps TRBD1 (6 bases). CDR3 length: 15 amino acids. V gave up 3 bases and J gave up 2 bases, with 10 bases separating them. Germline CDR1 is LGHNA and CDR2 is YNFKEQ. The CDR3 DNA follows: TGTGCCAGCAGCCATTCGGACAGTAACACCGGGGAGCTGTTTTTT. This encodes CASSHSDSNTGELFF.

The V gene is TRBV9, the J gene TRBJ1-2; 10 bases are shared with TRBD1. The CDR3 has 13 residues. Germline CDR1 and CDR2: SGDLS and YYNGEE. After removal of 3 bases from V and 6 bases from J, the junction contained 2 bases not matched to a gene. This CDR3 reads CASSADRGDGYTF. DNA for the CDR3: TGTGCCAGCAGCGCGGACAGGGGGGATGGCTACACCTTC.

This clone was seen a handful of times. The rearrangement joins TRBV14 to TRBJ1-2; a weak D match, TRBD1 (5 bases). V was shortened by 5 bases and J by 11 bases, with 18 bases between the two germline ends. Looked up from germline, CDR1 is SGHDN and CDR2 is FVKESK. This CDR3 spans 13 amino acids. CDR3 residues: CASSARWQGLYTF. The CDR3 DNA sequence: TGTGCCAGCAGCGCTCGGTGGCAGGGATTGTACACCTTC.

The chain is built from TRBV9 and TRBJ2-7; TRBD2 matches at 8 bases. The CDR3 is 16 residues long. V trimming: 4 bases; J trimming: 1 base; junction bases outside the gene matches: 10. Germline loops: CDR1 SGDLS, CDR2 YYNGEE. In DNA, the CDR3 is TGTGCCAGCAGCCCGCGAGCGAGCGGGGGATCCTACGAGCAGTACTTC. Amino acid sequence: CASSPRASGGSYEQYF. The full variable domain, in which reference TRBV9 and TRBJ2-7 provide the parts outside the CDR3, is DSGVTQTPKHLITATGQRVTLRCSPRSGDLSVYWYQQSLDQGLQFLIQYYNGEERAKGNILERFSAQQFPDLHSELNLSSLELGDSALYFCASSPRASGGSYEQYFGPGTRLTVT.

This clone came up a few times. The rearrangement uses TRBV28 and TRBJ1-3; a possible D gene is TRBD1 (6 bases). V dropped 4 bases and J dropped 0 bases, with 16 bases sitting between them. CDR3 length equals 17 residues. Germline CDR1 reads MDHEN; CDR2 reads SYDVKM. In DNA, the CDR3 is TGTGCCAGCAGTTCCCCCCCGACAGGATCCTCTGGAAACACCATATATTTT. It is translated as CASSSPPTGSSGNTIYF.

The CDR3 sequence is CASRLARLTGNEKLFF. DNA of the CDR3: TGTGCAAGTCGCTTAGCGCGGTTGACAGGTAATGAAAAACTGTTTTTT. This sequence joins TRBV12-2 and TRBJ1-4; the D call TRBD1 from the table was never checked on the DNA. TRBV12-2 constitutes a pseudogene. This CDR3 has 16 amino acids.

This rearrangement joins TRBV7-3 to TRBJ2-3; a weak D match, TRBD1 (5 bases). The CDR3 consists of 16 residues. Germline V lookup: CDR1 SGHTA, CDR2 FQGTGA. V was pared by 3 bases and J by 1 base, with 14 bases between. The CDR3 spells CASSLIGASGTDTQYF. The CDR3 region has the DNA TGTGCCAGCAGCTTGATTGGGGCCAGTGGCACAGATACGCAGTATTTT.

The rearrangement uses TRBV29-1 and TRBJ2-5; D not resolved. V was cut by 3 bases and J by 1 base, with 6 bases left in between. Germline V CDR1 and CDR2: SQVTM, ANQGSEA. The CDR3 sequence is 12 residues long. The CDR3 loop is CSVEARQETQYF. The CDR3, as DNA: TGCAGCGTTGAGGCCCGCCAAGAGACCCAGTACTTC.

This sequence joins TRBV19 and TRBJ1-6; a possible D gene is TRBD1 (6 bases). Per the germline V gene, CDR1 is LNHDA and CDR2 is SQIVND (reference sequence). V was cut by 10 bases and J by 7 bases, with 20 bases left in between. There are 15 residues in the CDR3. The CDR3 coding sequence is TGTGCCACCTTGCTAGGGGGGGGTGGCAATTCACCCCTCCACTTT. Translated: CATLLGGGGNSPLHF.